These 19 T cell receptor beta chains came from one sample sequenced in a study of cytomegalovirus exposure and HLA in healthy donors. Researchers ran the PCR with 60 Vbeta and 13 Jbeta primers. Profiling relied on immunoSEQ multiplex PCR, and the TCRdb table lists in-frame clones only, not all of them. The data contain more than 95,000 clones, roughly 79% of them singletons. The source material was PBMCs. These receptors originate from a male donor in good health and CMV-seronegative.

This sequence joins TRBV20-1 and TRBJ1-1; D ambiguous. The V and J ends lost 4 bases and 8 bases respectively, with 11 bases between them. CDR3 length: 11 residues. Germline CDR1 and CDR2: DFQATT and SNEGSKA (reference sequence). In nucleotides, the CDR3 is TGCAGTGCTAAGTTACTTAAAGAAGCTTTCTTT. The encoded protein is CSAKLLKEAFF.

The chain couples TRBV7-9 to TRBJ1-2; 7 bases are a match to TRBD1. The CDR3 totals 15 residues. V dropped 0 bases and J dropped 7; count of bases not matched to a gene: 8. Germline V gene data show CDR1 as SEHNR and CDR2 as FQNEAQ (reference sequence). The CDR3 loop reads CASSLANRGGRGYTF. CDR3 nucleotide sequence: TGTGCCAGCAGCTTAGCCAACAGGGGAGGACGTGGCTACACCTTC.

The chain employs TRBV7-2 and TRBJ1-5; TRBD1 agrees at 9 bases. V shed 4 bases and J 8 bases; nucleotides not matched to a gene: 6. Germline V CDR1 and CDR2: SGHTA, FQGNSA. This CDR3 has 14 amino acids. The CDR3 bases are TGTGCCAGCAGCTCTCGACAGGGGGAGAAGCCCCAGCATTTT. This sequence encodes CASSSRQGEKPQHF.

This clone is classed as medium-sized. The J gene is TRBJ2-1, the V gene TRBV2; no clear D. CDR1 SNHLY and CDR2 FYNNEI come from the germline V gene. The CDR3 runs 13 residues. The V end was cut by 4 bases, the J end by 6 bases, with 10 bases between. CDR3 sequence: CASSGTPFNEQFF. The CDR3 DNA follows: TGTGCCAGCAGTGGAACTCCTTTCAATGAGCAGTTCTTC.

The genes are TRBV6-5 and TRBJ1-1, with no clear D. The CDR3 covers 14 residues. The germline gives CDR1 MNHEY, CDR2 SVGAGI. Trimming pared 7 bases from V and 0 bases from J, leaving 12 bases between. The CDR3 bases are TGTGCCAGCACAAAGGAGGGAATGAACACTGAAGCTTTCTTT. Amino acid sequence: CASTKEGMNTEAFF.

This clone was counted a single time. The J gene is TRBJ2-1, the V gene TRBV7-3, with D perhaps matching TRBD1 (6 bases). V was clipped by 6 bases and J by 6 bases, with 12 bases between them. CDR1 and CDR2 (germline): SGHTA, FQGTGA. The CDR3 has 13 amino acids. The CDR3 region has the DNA TGTGCCAGCAGTTTTGGACAGAGCAATGAGCAGTTCTTC. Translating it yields CASSFGQSNEQFF.

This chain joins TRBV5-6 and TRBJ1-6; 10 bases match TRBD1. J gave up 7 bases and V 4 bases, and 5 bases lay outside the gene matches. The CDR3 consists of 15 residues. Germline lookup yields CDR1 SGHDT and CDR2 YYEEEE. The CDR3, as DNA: TGTGCCAGCAGCCGGGGGACAGGGGAAAATTCACCCCTCCACTTT. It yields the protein CASSRGTGENSPLHF.

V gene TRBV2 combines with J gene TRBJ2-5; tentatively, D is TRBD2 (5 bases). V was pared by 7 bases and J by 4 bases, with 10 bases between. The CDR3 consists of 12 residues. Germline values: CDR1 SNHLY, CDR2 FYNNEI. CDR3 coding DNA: TGTGCCAGCACAGCGGCCCCAGAGACCCAGTACTTC. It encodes CASTAAPETQYF. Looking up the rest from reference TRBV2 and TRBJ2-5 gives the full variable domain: EPEVTQTPSHQVTQMGQEVILRCVPISNHLYFYWYRQILGQKVEFLVSFYNNEISEKSEIFDDQFSVERPDGSNFTLKIRSTKLEDSAMYFCASTAAPETQYFGPGTRLLVL.

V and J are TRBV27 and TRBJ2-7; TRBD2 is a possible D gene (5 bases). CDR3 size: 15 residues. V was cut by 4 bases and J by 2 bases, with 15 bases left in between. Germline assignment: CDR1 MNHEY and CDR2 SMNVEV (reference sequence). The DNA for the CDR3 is TGTGCCAGCAGTTCCCTGGGCGGGCCCACCTACGAGCAGTACTTC. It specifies CASSSLGGPTYEQYF.

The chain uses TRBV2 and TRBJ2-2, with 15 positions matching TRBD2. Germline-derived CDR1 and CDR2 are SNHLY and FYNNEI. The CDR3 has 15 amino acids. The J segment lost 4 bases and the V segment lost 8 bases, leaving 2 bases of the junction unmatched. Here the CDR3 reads CASLGLAGGTGELFF. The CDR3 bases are TGTGCCAGCTTGGGACTAGCGGGAGGCACCGGGGAGCTGTTTTTT.

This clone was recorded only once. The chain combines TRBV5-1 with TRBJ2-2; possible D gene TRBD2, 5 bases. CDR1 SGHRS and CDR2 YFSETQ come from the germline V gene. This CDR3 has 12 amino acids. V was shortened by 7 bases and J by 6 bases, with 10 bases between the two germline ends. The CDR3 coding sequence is TGCGCCAGCCGTCCCGGGGCCGGGGAGCTGTTTTTT. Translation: CASRPGAGELFF.

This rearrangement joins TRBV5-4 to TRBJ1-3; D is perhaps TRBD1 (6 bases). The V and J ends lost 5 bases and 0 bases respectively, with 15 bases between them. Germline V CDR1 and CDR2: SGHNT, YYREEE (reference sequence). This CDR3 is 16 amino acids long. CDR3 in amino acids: CASRRGGVSSGNTIYF. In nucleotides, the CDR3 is TGTGCCAGCAGGAGGGGGGGGGTCAGCTCTGGAAACACCATATATTTT. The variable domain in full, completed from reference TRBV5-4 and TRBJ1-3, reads ETGVTQSPTHLIKTRGQQVTLRCSSQSGHNTVSWYQQALGQGPQFIFQYYREEENGRGNFPPRFSGLQFPNYSSELNVNALELDDSALYLCASRRGGVSSGNTIYFGEGSWLTVV.

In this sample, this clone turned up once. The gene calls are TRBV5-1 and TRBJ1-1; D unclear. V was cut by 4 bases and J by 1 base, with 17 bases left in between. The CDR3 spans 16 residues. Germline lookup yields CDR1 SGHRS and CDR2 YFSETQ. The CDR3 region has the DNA TGCGCCAGCAGCGCCGACGCGGGAGTCACGAACACTGAAGCTTTCTTT. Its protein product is CASSADAGVTNTEAFF.

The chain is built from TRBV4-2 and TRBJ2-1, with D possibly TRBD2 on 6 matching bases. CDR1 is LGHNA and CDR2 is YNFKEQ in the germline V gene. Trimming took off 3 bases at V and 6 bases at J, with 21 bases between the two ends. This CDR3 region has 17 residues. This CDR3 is CASSQAGLTTAVNEQFF. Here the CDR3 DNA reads TGTGCCAGCAGCCAGGCGGGACTGACGACCGCTGTCAATGAGCAGTTCTTC.

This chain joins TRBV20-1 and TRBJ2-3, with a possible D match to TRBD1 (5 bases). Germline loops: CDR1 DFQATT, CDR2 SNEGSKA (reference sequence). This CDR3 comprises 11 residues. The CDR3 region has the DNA TGCAGCGAGATGGGGCCAGATACGCAGTATTTT. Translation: CSEMGPDTQYF.

The CDR3 loop reads CAWRRTVYSYEQYF. The CDR3 DNA sequence: TGTGCCTGGAGGCGGACAGTATACTCCTACGAGCAGTACTTC. The chain combines TRBV30 with TRBJ2-7; TRBD1 is a possible D gene (6 bases). Germline loops: CDR1 GTSNPN, CDR2 SVGIG (reference sequence). Trimming removed 3 bases from V and 0 bases from J, with 12 bases in between. The CDR3 length is 14 residues.

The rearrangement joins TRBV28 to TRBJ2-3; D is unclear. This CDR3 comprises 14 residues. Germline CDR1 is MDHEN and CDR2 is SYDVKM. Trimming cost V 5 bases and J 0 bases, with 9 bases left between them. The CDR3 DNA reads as TGTGCCAGCAGTCTCTTCTCTAGCACAGATACGCAGTATTTT. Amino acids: CASSLFSSTDTQYF.

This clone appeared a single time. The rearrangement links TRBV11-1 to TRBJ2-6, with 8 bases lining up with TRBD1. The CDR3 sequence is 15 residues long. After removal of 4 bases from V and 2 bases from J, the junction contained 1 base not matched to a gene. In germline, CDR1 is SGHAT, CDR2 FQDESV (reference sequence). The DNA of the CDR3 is TGTGCCAGCAGCTCACAGGGGGCTGGGGCCAACGTCCTGACTTTC. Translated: CASSSQGAGANVLTF.

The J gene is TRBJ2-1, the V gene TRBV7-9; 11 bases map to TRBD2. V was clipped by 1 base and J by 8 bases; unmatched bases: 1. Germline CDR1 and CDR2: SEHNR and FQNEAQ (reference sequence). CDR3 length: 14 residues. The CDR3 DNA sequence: TGTGCCAGCAGCTTAGTAGCGGGAGGGGATGAGCAGTTCTTC. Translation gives CASSLVAGGDEQFF.